Below are 2 T cell receptor beta chains sequenced from a single sample in a study of long-term antiretroviral therapy in people with HIV. Survey level was the resolution at which the v3.0 immunoSEQ assay ran. This table comes from immunoSEQ multiplex PCR, and its TCRdb copy is limited to in-frame clones, with some not included. The sample lists about 31,000 clones, approximately 86% occurring once. Sequenced material: unsorted PBMCs, taken roughly 5 years before starting antiretroviral therapy. Receptor source: a middle-aged man with HIV.

This clone came up once. This sequence joins TRBV18 and TRBJ1-6; TRBD1 agrees at 9 bases. The J segment lost 14 bases and the V segment lost 3 bases, leaving 5 bases of the junction unmatched. CDR3 length equals 13 residues. Germline CDR1 and CDR2: KGHSH and LQKENI. The CDR3 reads CASSPGQGETLHF. The CDR3 coding sequence is TGTGCCAGCTCACCGGGACAGGGTGAAACCCTCCACTTT.

This sequence joins TRBV10-3 and TRBJ2-7; 7 positions agree with TRBD2. The V segment lost 4 bases and the J segment 2 bases; nucleotides outside the gene matches: 2. The CDR3 runs 13 residues. Germline assignment: CDR1 ENHRY and CDR2 SYGVKD. The CDR3 loop is CAISGGGAYEQYF. The CDR3 region has the DNA TGTGCCATCAGTGGCGGGGGAGCCTACGAGCAGTACTTC.